The following is a TCR beta chain sequence with its context. The data stem from a study of blood T cell repertoires in COVID-19. Study summary: Acute and convalescent COVID-19 specimens originated in the United States, Italy and Spain. Sample material is recorded as cDNA or gDNA derived from T cells, B-cell-depleted T cells, or PBMCs.

In the original processing: Researchers report that nucleated cell counts were estimated from reference gene primer amplification. The method was immunoSEQ multiplex PCR; TCRdb's version includes in-frame clones alone and lacks a portion of them. V and J calls and clone size follow that table, whereas D and trimming were derived from the DNA. This repertoire shows approximately 190,000 clones, roughly 81% found once; its top ten account for 4.5% to 5.5%. The sequence was collected from a woman aged 70-85 years with active or convalescent COVID-19. Sequencing was carried out using peripheral blood.

As DNA, the CDR3 is TGTGCCAGCAGCCAACAGGGTCACTCCGAAGCTTTCTTT. This encodes CASSQQGHSEAFF. The rearrangement uses TRBV14 and TRBJ1-1, with a tentative D call TRBD1 (5 bases). The germline V and J ends were trimmed by 2 bases and 8 bases, with 12 bases remaining between them. There are 13 residues in the CDR3. Germline V gives CDR1 SGHDN, CDR2 FVKESK. The full variable domain, in which reference TRBV14 and TRBJ1-1 provide the parts outside the CDR3, is EAGVTQFPSHSVIEKGQTVTLRCDPISGHDNLYWYRRVMGKEIKFLLHFVKESKQDESGMPNNRFLAERTGGTYSTLKVQPAELEDSGVYFCASSQQGHSEAFFGQGTRLTVV.